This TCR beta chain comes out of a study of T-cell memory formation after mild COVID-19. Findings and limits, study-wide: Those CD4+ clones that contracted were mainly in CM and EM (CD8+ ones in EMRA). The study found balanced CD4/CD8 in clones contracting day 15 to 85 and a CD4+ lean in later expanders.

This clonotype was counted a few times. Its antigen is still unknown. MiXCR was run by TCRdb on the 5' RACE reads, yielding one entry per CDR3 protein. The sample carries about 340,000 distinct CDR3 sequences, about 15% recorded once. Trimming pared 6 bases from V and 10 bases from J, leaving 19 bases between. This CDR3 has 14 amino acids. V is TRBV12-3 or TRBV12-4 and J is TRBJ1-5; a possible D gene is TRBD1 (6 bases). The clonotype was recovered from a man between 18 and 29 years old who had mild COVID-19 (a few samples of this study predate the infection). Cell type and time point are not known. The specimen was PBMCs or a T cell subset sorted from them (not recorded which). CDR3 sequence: CASRQGTGSGPQHF. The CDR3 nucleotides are TGTGCCAGCAGACAGGGAACAGGGTCCGGACCCCAGCATTTT.